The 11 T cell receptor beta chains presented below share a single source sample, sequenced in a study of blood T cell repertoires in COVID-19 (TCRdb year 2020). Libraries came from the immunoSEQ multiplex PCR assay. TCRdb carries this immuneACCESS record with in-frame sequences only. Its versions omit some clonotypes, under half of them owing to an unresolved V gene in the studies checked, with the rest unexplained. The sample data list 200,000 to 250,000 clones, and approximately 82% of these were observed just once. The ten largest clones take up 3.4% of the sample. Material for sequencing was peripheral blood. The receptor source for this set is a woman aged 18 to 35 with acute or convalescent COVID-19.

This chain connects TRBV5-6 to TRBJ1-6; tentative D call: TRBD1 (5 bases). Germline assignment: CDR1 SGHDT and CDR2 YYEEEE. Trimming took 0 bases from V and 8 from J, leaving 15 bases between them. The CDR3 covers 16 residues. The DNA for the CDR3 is TGTGCCAGCAGCTTGGGGCAGGGACTAATGGATTCACCCCTCCACTTT. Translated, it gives CASSLGQGLMDSPLHF. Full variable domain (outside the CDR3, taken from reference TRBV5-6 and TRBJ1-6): DAGVTQSPTHLIKTRGQQVTLRCSPKSGHDTVSWYQQALGQGPQFIFQYYEEEERQRGNFPDRFSGHQFPNYSSELNVNALLLGDSALYLCASSLGQGLMDSPLHFGNGTRLTVT.

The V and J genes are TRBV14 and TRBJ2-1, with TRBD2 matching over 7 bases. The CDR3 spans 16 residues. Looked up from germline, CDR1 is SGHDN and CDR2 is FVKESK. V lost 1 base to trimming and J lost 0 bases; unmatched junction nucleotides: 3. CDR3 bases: TGTGCCAGCAGCCAAGGGACTAGGAGCTCCTACAATGAGCAGTTCTTC. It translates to CASSQGTRSSYNEQFF.

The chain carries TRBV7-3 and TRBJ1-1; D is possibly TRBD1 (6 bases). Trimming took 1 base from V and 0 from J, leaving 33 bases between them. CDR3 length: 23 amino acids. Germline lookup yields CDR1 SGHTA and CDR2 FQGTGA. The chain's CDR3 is CASSLSPDGRGGGERLMNTEAFF. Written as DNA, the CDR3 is TGTGCCAGCAGCTTAAGCCCTGATGGCAGGGGTGGCGGAGAGAGACTTATGAACACTGAAGCTTTCTTT.

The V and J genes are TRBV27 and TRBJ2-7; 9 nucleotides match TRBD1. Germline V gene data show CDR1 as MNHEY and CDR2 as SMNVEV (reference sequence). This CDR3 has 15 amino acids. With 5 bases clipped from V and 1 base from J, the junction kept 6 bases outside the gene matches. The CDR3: CASSPADRGSYEQYF. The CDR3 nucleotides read TGTGCCAGCAGTCCGGCGGACAGGGGATCCTACGAGCAGTACTTC.

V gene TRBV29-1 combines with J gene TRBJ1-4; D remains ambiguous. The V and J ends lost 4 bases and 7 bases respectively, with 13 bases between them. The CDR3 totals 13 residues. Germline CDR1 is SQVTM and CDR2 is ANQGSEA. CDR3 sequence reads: CSVVSTGFEKLFF. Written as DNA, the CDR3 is TGCAGCGTTGTGTCGACGGGTTTTGAAAAACTGTTTTTT.

The DNA of the CDR3 is TGTGCCATCAGTGCCCGTGGAGGGGGCTCTGATGGCTACACCTTC. Protein product: CAISARGGGSDGYTF. V and J are TRBV10-3 and TRBJ1-2; 7 bases are shared with TRBD1. The CDR3 is 15 amino acids. CDR1 is ENHRY, CDR2 SYGVKD, per germline. V lost 4 bases to trimming and J lost 6 bases; unmatched junction nucleotides: 11.

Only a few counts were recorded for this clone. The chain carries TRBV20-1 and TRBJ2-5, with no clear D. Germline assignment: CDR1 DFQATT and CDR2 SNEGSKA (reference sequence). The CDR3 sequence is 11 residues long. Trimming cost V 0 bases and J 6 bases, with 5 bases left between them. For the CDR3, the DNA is TGCAGTGCTAGAGACTGGCAGACCCAGTACTTC. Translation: CSARDWQTQYF.

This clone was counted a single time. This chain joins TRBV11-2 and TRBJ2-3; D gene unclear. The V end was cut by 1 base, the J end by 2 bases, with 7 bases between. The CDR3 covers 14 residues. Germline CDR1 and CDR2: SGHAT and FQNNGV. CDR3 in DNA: TGTGCCAGCAGCTTAGGAGTCTACACAGATACGCAGTATTTT. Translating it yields CASSLGVYTDTQYF.

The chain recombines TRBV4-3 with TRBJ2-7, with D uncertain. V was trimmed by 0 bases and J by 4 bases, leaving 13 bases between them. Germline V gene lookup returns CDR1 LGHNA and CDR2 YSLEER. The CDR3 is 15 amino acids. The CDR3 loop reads CASSQDMSALYEQYF. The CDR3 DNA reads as TGCGCCAGCAGCCAAGATATGAGCGCCCTTTACGAGCAGTACTTC.

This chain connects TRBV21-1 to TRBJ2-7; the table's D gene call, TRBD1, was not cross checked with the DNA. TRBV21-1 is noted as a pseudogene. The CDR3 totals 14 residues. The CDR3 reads CASKGGSRSYEQYF. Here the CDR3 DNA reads TGTGCCAGCAAAGGGGGTAGCCGCTCCTACGAGCAGTACTTC.

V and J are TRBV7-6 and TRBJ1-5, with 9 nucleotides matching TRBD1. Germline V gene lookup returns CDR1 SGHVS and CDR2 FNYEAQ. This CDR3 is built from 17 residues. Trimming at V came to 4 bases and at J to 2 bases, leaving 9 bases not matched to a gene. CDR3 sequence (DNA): TGTGCCAGCAGCTCCCGATGGACAGGGGCGGGCAATCAGCCCCAGCATTTT. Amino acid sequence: CASSSRWTGAGNQPQHF.